The 25 T cell receptor beta chains given below trace back to one sample, sequenced in a study of cytomegalovirus exposure and HLA in healthy donors. PCR was performed using 60 Vbeta and 13 Jbeta primers. Data came from immunoSEQ multiplex PCR; TCRdb stores just in-frame clones and leaves some out. The table has about 140,000 clones, 60% to 80% seen once. The sample was PBMCs. The receptors originated from a young man in good health and CMV-seronegative.

The chain employs TRBV5-5 and TRBJ2-1; D is ambiguous. Trimming took off 3 bases at V and 0 bases at J, with 10 bases between the two ends. CDR3 length: 15 residues. CDR1 and CDR2 from the germline V gene are SGHKS and YYEKEE (reference sequence). The CDR3 coding sequence is TGTGCCAGCAGCTCCAGTACGTCCTCCTACAATGAGCAGTTCTTC. Its translation is CASSSSTSSYNEQFF.

V usage is TRBV5-5 and J usage is TRBJ2-5; D remains ambiguous. CDR3 length equals 13 residues. Looked up from germline, CDR1 is SGHKS and CDR2 is YYEKEE (reference sequence). The germline V and J ends were trimmed by 1 base and 4 bases, with 8 bases remaining between them. CDR3 amino acids: CASSLQPRETQYF. The CDR3 region has the DNA TGTGCCAGCAGCTTGCAACCGCGAGAGACCCAGTACTTC.

Note on this clone: At the DNA level, this CDR3 is encoded by other sequences in the same sample as well. The rearrangement uses TRBV9 and TRBJ1-4, with TRBD1 matching over 7 bases. The CDR3 extends over 14 amino acids. The V gene end was trimmed by 0 bases and the J gene end by 8 bases; junction bases not matched to a gene: 4. Germline V CDR1 and CDR2: SGDLS, YYNGEE. The CDR3 DNA sequence: TGTGCCAGCAGCGTAGGACAGGGAGGAGAAAAACTGTTTTTT. Translation: CASSVGQGGEKLFF.

This clone has only a few counts. The chain joins TRBV7-2 to TRBJ1-5, with D perhaps TRBD1 (5 bases). The CDR3 runs 15 residues. Trimming shortened V by 6 bases and J by 0 bases, and 12 bases separated the two germline ends. The germline V gene encodes CDR1 SGHTA and CDR2 FQGNSA. For the CDR3, the DNA is TGTGCCAGCAGTATCGACAGAAATAGCAATCAGCCCCAGCATTTT. As protein: CASSIDRNSNQPQHF. Full variable domain (missing parts from reference TRBV7-2 and TRBJ1-5): GAGVSQSPSNKVTEKGKDVELRCDPISGHTALYWYRQSLGQGLEFLIYFQGNSAPDKSGLPSDRFSAERTGGSVSTLTIQRTQQEDSAVYLCASSIDRNSNQPQHFGDGTRLSIL.

The chain has TRBV29-1 and TRBJ1-2; D is perhaps TRBD1 (6 bases). Trimming removed 3 bases at V and 6 bases at J, with 17 bases between. This CDR3 is 14 amino acids long. Germline V gene data show CDR1 as SQVTM and CDR2 as ANQGSEA. The CDR3 DNA reads as TGCAGCGTTGATCTCGGCCTAAACAGGGATGGCTACACCTTC. Amino acids: CSVDLGLNRDGYTF.

This clone was picked up a small number of times. The chain carries TRBV4-1 and TRBJ1-1; TRBD1 is a possible D gene (6 bases). Trimming cost V 6 bases and J 7 bases, with 18 bases left between them. This CDR3 comprises 14 residues. The germline V gene has CDR1 MGHRA and CDR2 YSYEKL. The CDR3 here is CASRPLQGVDEAFF. The CDR3 DNA follows: TGCGCCAGCAGGCCTTTACAGGGAGTGGATGAAGCTTTCTTT.

The chain is built from TRBV7-9 and TRBJ2-7; a weak D match, TRBD1 (6 bases). The CDR3 consists of 15 residues. Per the germline V gene, CDR1 is SEHNR and CDR2 is FQNEAQ (reference sequence). The ends were cut back, 1 base at V and 4 bases at J, with 14 bases in the middle. The CDR3 nucleotides read TGTGCCAGCAGCTTAGGGGACACCGGACCTTACGAGCAGTACTTC. It is translated as CASSLGDTGPYEQYF.

The V gene is TRBV7-2, the J gene TRBJ2-7; TRBD1 might be the D (5 bases). Trimming removed 2 bases at V and 3 bases at J, with 8 bases between. Germline assignment: CDR1 SGHTA and CDR2 FQGNSA. The CDR3 contains 13 residues. The CDR3 here is CASSLYRGYEQYF. In nucleotides, the CDR3 is TGTGCCAGCAGCTTATATAGGGGCTACGAGCAGTACTTC.

This clone was observed a few times. The chain recombines TRBV2 with TRBJ1-4; D is unclear. Per the germline V gene, CDR1 is SNHLY and CDR2 is FYNNEI. V was shortened by 11 bases and J by 5 bases, with 18 bases between the two germline ends. CDR3 length: 14 amino acids. The CDR3 region is CAGLEVGGNEKLFF. The CDR3 DNA sequence: TGTGCCGGCTTGGAGGTCGGAGGGAATGAAAAACTGTTTTTT.

J is TRBJ2-5 and V is TRBV7-2; TRBD2 matches at 9 bases. The CDR3 runs to 17 residues. Germline V gene data show CDR1 as SGHTA and CDR2 as FQGNSA. J lost 5 bases, V lost 4 bases, and 14 bases had no gene match. The CDR3 coding sequence is TGTGCCAGCAGCTCCCAAAGCGGGGGGCCAATTTTGGAGACCCAGTACTTC. Translated: CASSSQSGGPILETQYF.

The genes are TRBV4-3 and TRBJ2-2, with 10 nucleotides matching TRBD1. Trimming took 1 base from V and 0 from J; bases not matched to a gene: 2. Germline V gene sequence: CDR1 LGHNA, CDR2 YSLEER. This CDR3 region has 17 residues. The CDR3 DNA reads TGCGCCAGCAGCCAAGGGGGGACAGGGGCGAACACCGGGGAGCTGTTTTTT. It codes for CASSQGGTGANTGELFF.

This sequence joins TRBV5-8 and TRBJ2-1; 15 nucleotides align to TRBD2. Germline values: CDR1 SGHTS, CDR2 YDEGEE. The length of the CDR3 is 16 residues. Trimming at V came to 4 bases and at J to 8 bases, leaving 7 bases not matched to a gene. In nucleotides, the CDR3 is TGTGCCAGCAGCCCCGGAAGGACTAGCGGGGGGGATGAGCAGTTCTTC. It specifies CASSPGRTSGGDEQFF.

The V call is TRBV5-1, the J call TRBJ2-3; 11 nucleotides align to TRBD2. The CDR3 contains 15 residues. Germline CDR1 SGHRS, CDR2 YFSETQ. J was trimmed by 5 bases and V by 5 bases; bases with no gene match: 7. The CDR3 reads CASRRLAGGRDTQYF. The CDR3 DNA is TGCGCCAGCAGGCGGCTAGCGGGGGGAAGAGATACGCAGTATTTT.

V gene TRBV7-4 combines with J gene TRBJ1-1, with a tentative D call TRBD1 (5 bases). This CDR3 has 15 residues. V lost 1 base, J lost 4 bases, and 13 bases lay in between. Germline loops: CDR1 SGHVT, CDR2 SQSDAQ. The CDR3 bases are TGTGCCAGCAGCTTAGTGGCATGGGGCGGCACTGAAGCTTTCTTT. Protein: CASSLVAWGGTEAFF.

This clone was found a few times. The chain joins TRBV5-5 to TRBJ2-7, with 9 bases identical to TRBD1. V gave up 0 bases and J gave up 7 bases; unmatched junction bases: 5. This CDR3 contains 14 residues. Germline V gives CDR1 SGHKS, CDR2 YYEKEE (reference sequence). As DNA, the CDR3 is TGTGCCAGCAGCTTGGTAGGGACAGGGTTTGAGCAGTACTTC. Its protein product is CASSLVGTGFEQYF.

The chain couples TRBV5-1 to TRBJ1-2, with 7 bases fitting TRBD1. Germline loops: CDR1 SGHRS, CDR2 YFSETQ. J gave up 5 bases and V 3 bases, and 7 bases lay outside the gene matches. This CDR3 contains 14 residues. The CDR3 reads CASSSTGDRYGYTF. The CDR3 coding sequence is TGCGCCAGCAGCTCTACAGGGGATCGGTATGGCTACACCTTC.

The gene calls are TRBV4-1 and TRBJ2-5; D is perhaps TRBD1 (6 bases). The ends were cut back, 2 bases at V and 3 bases at J, with 10 bases in the middle. CDR1 and CDR2 from the germline V gene are MGHRA and YSYEKL. CDR3 length: 14 residues. Here the CDR3 DNA reads TGCGCCAGCAGCCAACAGGGGATCAAAGAGACCCAGTACTTC. Translated, it gives CASSQQGIKETQYF.

This rearrangement joins TRBV25-1 to TRBJ1-2, with TRBD1 identical over 7 bases. CDR3 size: 14 residues. Germline CDR1 is MGHDK and CDR2 is SYGVNS. Trimming removed 6 bases from V and 4 bases from J; junction bases left unmatched: 8. CDR3 DNA sequence: TGTGCCAGCAGACAGACAGGGAAACCCTATGGCTACACCTTC. Translating it yields CASRQTGKPYGYTF.

The chain combines TRBV27 with TRBJ1-2; tentatively, D is TRBD1 (6 bases). Looked up from germline, CDR1 is MNHEY and CDR2 is SMNVEV (reference sequence). Trimming took 5 bases from V and 2 from J, leaving 18 bases between them. The CDR3 runs to 16 residues. This chain's CDR3 is CASSLDRRNQNYGYTF. The CDR3 DNA is TGTGCCAGCAGTCTGGACAGACGAAACCAAAACTATGGCTACACCTTC.

The chain couples TRBV10-3 to TRBJ1-1; 8 bases match TRBD1. The CDR3 is 14 amino acids. CDR1 and CDR2 from the germline V gene are ENHRY and SYGVKD. Trimming removed 7 bases from V and 1 base from J; junction bases left unmatched: 5. Here the CDR3 DNA reads TGTGCCATCACTCGTCAGGGGGCGAACACTGAAGCTTTCTTT. Encoded protein: CAITRQGANTEAFF.

The chain joins TRBV6-6 to TRBJ1-1, with 9 bases fitting TRBD1. Germline V gives CDR1 MNHNY, CDR2 SVGAGI (reference sequence). This CDR3 has 15 amino acids. The junction had 4 bases not matched to a gene; V was cut back by 4 bases and J by 1 base. CDR3 protein: CASSSHRGRNTEAFF. In nucleotides, the CDR3 is TGTGCCAGCAGTTCGCACAGGGGGCGGAACACTGAAGCTTTCTTT.

The V and J genes are TRBV19 and TRBJ1-4; D uncertain. Germline V gene data show CDR1 as LNHDA and CDR2 as SQIVND (reference sequence). The CDR3 runs to 14 residues. With 3 bases removed from V and 4 bases from J, the gap between germline ends came to 9 bases. CDR3 sequence reads: CASSIAQSNEKLFF. In nucleotides, the CDR3 is TGTGCCAGTAGTATTGCGCAAAGTAATGAAAAACTGTTTTTT.

In its sample, this clone was seen once. This chain joins TRBV5-4 and TRBJ2-7, with a weak D call TRBD1 (6 bases). The V and J ends lost 0 bases and 0 bases respectively, with 13 bases between them. The CDR3 spans 16 residues. CDR1 and CDR2 (germline): SGHNT, YYREEE (reference sequence). CDR3 loop: CASSLGGQAASYEQYF. The CDR3 DNA follows: TGTGCCAGCAGCTTGGGGGGGCAGGCCGCCTCCTACGAGCAGTACTTC.

V is TRBV5-1 and J is TRBJ2-5; possibly TRBD2 for D (6 bases). V was cut by 1 base and J by 5 bases, with 12 bases left in between. Germline V lookup: CDR1 SGHRS, CDR2 YFSETQ. The CDR3 has 14 residues. CDR3 sequence reads: CASSLYVGGETQYF. CDR3 in DNA: TGCGCCAGCAGCTTGTACGTGGGGGGTGAGACCCAGTACTTC.

The chain carries TRBV4-1 and TRBJ2-5, with a weak D call TRBD2 (7 bases). Deletions cut 0 bases from V and 5 bases from J, with 13 bases between. Germline values: CDR1 MGHRA, CDR2 YSYEKL. The CDR3 extends over 15 amino acids. As DNA, the CDR3 is TGCGCCAGCAGCCAAGATGGGGGGGGCTGGGAGACCCAGTACTTC. It translates to CASSQDGGGWETQYF.